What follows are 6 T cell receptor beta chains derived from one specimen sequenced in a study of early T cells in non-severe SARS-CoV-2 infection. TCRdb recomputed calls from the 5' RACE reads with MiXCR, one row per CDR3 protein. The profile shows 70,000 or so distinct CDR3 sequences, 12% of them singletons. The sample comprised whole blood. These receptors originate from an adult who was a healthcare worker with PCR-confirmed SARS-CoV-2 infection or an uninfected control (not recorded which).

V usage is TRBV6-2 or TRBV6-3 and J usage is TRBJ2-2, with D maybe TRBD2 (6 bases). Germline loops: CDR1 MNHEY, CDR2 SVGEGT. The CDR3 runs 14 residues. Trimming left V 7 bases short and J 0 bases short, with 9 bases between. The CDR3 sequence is CASNRLANTGELFF. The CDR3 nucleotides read TGTGCCAGCAATAGACTAGCGAACACCGGGGAGCTGTTTTTT.

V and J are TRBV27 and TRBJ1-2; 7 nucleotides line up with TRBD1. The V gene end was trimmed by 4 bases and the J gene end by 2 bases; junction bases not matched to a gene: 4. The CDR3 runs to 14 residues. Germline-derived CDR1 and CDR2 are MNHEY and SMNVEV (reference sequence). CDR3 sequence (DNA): TGTGCCAGCAGTTCCTCACAGGGGAACTATGGCTACACCTTC. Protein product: CASSSSQGNYGYTF.

The CDR3 sequence is CASSRPGGYEQYF. The CDR3, as DNA: TGTGCCAGCTCCAGGCCGGGGGGCTACGAGCAGTACTTC. This chain uses TRBV27 with TRBJ2-7, with TRBD2 matching over 7 bases. CDR3 length: 13 amino acids. V was pared by 8 bases and J by 3 bases, with 7 bases of the junction left unmatched. Germline V lookup: CDR1 MNHEY, CDR2 SMNVEV (reference sequence).

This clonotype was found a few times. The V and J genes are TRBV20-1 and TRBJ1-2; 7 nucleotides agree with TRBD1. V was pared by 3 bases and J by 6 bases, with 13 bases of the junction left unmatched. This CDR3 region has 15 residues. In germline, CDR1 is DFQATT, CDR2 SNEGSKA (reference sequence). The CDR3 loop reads CSASLPWTGGNGYTF. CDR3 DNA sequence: TGCAGTGCTAGCTTGCCGTGGACAGGTGGTAATGGCTACACCTTC.

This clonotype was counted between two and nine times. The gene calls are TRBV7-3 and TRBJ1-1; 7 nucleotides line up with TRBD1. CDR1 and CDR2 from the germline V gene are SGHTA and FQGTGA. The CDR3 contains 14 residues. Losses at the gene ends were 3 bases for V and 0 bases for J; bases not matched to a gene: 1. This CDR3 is CASSLTGMNTEAFF. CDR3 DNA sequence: TGTGCCAGCAGCTTGACAGGGATGAACACTGAAGCTTTCTTT.

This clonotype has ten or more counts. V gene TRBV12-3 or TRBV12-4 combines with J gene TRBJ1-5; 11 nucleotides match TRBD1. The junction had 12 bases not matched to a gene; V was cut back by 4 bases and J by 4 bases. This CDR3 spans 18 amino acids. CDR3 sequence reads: CASSSSDRGHRRNQPQHF. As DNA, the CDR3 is TGTGCCAGCAGTTCCTCGGACAGGGGGCACCGGCGAAATCAGCCCCAGCATTTT.